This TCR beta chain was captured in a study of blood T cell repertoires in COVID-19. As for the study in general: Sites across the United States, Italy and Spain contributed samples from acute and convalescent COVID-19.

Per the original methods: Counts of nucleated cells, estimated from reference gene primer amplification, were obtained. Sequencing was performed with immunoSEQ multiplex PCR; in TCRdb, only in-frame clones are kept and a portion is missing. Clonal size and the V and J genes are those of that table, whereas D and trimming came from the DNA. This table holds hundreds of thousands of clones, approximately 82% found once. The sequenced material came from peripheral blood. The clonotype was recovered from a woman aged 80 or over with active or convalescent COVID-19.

The CDR3 region is CASSLSGGTGTEAFF. For the CDR3, the DNA is TGTGCCAGCAGTTTATCAGGAGGGACAGGCACTGAAGCTTTCTTT. The chain carries TRBV27 and TRBJ1-1; TRBD1 agrees at 8 bases. The CDR3 is made up of 15 amino acids. From germline, CDR1 is MNHEY and CDR2 SMNVEV (reference sequence). V was clipped by 0 bases and J by 4 bases; unmatched bases: 4.